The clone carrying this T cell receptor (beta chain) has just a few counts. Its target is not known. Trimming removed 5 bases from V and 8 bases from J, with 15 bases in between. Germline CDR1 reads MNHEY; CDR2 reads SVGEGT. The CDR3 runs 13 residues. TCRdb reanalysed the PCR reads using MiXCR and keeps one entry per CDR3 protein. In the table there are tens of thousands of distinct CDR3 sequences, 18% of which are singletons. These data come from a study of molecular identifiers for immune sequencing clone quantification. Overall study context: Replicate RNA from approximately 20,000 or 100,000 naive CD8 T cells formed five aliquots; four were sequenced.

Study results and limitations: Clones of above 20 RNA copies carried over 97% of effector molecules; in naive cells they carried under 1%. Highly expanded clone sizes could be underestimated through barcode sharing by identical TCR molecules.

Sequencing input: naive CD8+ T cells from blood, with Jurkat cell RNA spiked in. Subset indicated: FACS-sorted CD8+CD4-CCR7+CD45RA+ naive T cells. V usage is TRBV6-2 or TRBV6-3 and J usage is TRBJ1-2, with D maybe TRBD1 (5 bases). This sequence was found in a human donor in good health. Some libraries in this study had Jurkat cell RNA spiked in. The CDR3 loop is CASSDYRTGGYTF. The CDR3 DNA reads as TGTGCCAGCAGTGATTACAGGACGGGAGGCTACACCTTC.